The present TCR beta chain was sequenced within a study of control samples from healthy donors and cancer patients (dated by TCRdb to the early 2020s). As concerns this clone: This receptor's antigen is unknown. Base qualities are missing; no much larger clone stands one base away.

The CDR3 contains 14 residues, cysteine and phenylalanine counted. Solely the CDR3 DNA is kept, with 42 bases framed from the first base. The library was produced with the immunoSEQ multiplex PCR assay. Imported from immuneACCESS, the table was reduced by TCRdb to in-frame sequences with V and J called. These copies leave out some clones; in studies compared against another copy, an unresolved V gene accounts for under half, and the cause of the remainder is not known. The sample table records approximately 76,000 clones; 84% of these occur just once. The top ten hold 11% of the sample. This receptor was taken from a man in his fifties or sixties with head and neck cancer. The material sequenced was PBMCs. This receptor chain uses TRBV1 and TRBJ2-2; the D call TRBD2 from the table was never checked on the DNA. TRBV1 is deemed a pseudogene. The encoded CDR3 is CTSSHPTSHGELFF. The nucleotides read TGCACCAGCAGCCACCCCACTAGTCACGGGGAGCTGTTTTTT.